This T cell receptor (beta chain) was identified in a study of T cell repertoires in cytomegalovirus infection. Study-wide findings and caveats: Cumulated frequencies of public TCR beta families served to identify carriers of CMV plus the relevant HLA.

MiXCR, run by TCRdb on the reads, gives a single entry per CDR3 protein. The sample gives about 920,000 distinct CDR3 sequences, about 33% of which show up once; roughly 13% is in the top ten. In germline, CDR1 is MNHEY, CDR2 SMNVEV (reference sequence). This CDR3 spans 13 amino acids. V lost 3 bases and J lost 4, with 9 bases in between. Turning to this clonotype: The target antigen is unknown.

The chain employs TRBV27 and TRBJ1-2; possibly TRBD1 for D (5 bases). This clonotype was sampled from a human donor in good health (CMV status not recorded). Some clones in this sample may be carry-over from other donors' samples. Material: cultured CD8+ T cells from PBMCs, obtained from culture after CMV antigen stimulation. The CDR3 region has the DNA TGTGCCAGCAGTTTGGGACTGTTCTATGGCTACACCTTC. It specifies CASSLGLFYGYTF.